A single sample is the source of the 17 T cell receptor beta chains below, sequenced in a study of blood T cell repertoires in COVID-19. Generated by immunoSEQ multiplex PCR, the TCRdb table keeps only in-frame clones and is missing some. The sample records a few hundred thousand clones, 65% to 85% being singletons. Input material: peripheral blood. The receptors derive from a person aged 65-85 years with COVID-19, enrolled during active disease.

V and J are TRBV28 and TRBJ1-1; D call uncertain. Per germline, CDR1 MDHEN and CDR2 SYDVKM. CDR3 length: 14 amino acids. The V gene lost 8 bases and the J gene lost 1 base, with 14 bases spanning the gap. The CDR3 is CASSAAIQNTEAFF. CDR3 sequence (DNA): TGTGCCAGCTCTGCAGCGATACAGAACACTGAAGCTTTCTTT. The full variable domain, with the rest looked up from reference TRBV28 and TRBJ1-1, is DVKVTQSSRYLVKRTGEKVFLECVQDMDHENMFWYRQDPGLGLRLIYFSYDVKMKEKGDIPEGYSVSREKKERFSLILESASTNQTSMYLCASSAAIQNTEAFFGQGTRLTVV.

The rearrangement links TRBV6-5 to TRBJ2-2; D remains ambiguous. V lost 7 bases and J 4 bases, leaving 16 bases between the germline ends. This CDR3 has 15 residues. The germline CDR1 and CDR2 sequences are MNHEY and SVGAGI. CDR3 protein: CASTRRLQSTGELFF. Here the CDR3 DNA reads TGTGCCAGCACTCGGCGCCTACAGAGCACCGGGGAGCTGTTTTTT.

The genes are TRBV9 and TRBJ2-7; no clear D gene. V lost 0 bases and J lost 0, with 10 bases in between. The CDR3 consists of 15 residues. From germline, CDR1 is SGDLS and CDR2 YYNGEE. CDR3 residues: CASSVEVDNSYEQYF. The CDR3 DNA is TGTGCCAGCAGCGTAGAGGTTGACAACTCCTACGAGCAGTACTTC. Full variable domain (outside the CDR3, taken from reference TRBV9 and TRBJ2-7): DSGVTQTPKHLITATGQRVTLRCSPRSGDLSVYWYQQSLDQGLQFLIQYYNGEERAKGNILERFSAQQFPDLHSELNLSSLELGDSALYFCASSVEVDNSYEQYFGPGTRLTVT.

The sample holds a few counts of this clone. The CDR3 is CASTPTGGSYNSPLHF. CDR3 DNA sequence: TGCGCCAGCACCCCGACAGGGGGCTCCTATAATTCACCCCTCCACTTT. The gene calls are TRBV4-1 and TRBJ1-6; 9 bases match TRBD1. Germline loops: CDR1 MGHRA, CDR2 YSYEKL. The CDR3 contains 16 residues. V gave up 7 bases and J gave up 0 bases; unmatched junction bases: 4.

This chain joins TRBV15 and TRBJ2-5; 7 bases map to TRBD2. Trimming cost V 8 bases and J 3 bases; bases outside gene matches: 6. The CDR3 spans 13 residues. The germline gives CDR1 LNHNV, CDR2 YYDKDF (reference sequence). The CDR3 protein is CATGLVLKETQYF. The CDR3 nucleotides read TGTGCCACCGGACTAGTTTTAAAAGAGACCCAGTACTTC.

The rearrangement joins TRBV5-1 to TRBJ2-3; the D gene is possibly TRBD2 (5 bases). Germline assignment: CDR1 SGHRS and CDR2 YFSETQ. The CDR3 has 15 residues. V was clipped by 0 bases and J by 1 base, with 9 bases between them. CDR3 DNA: TGCGCCAGCAGCTTGGGGGGAGTTGGCACAGATACGCAGTATTTT. This translates into CASSLGGVGTDTQYF.

The genes are TRBV6-6 and TRBJ1-5; 7 positions match TRBD1. The junction had 15 bases not matched to a gene; V was cut back by 8 bases and J by 11 bases. In germline, CDR1 is MNHNY, CDR2 SVGAGI (reference sequence). The CDR3 is made up of 14 amino acids. DNA for the CDR3: TGTGCCAGCGCCCGGGACAGCCAAATGACGTCCCAGCATTTT. Its translation: CASARDSQMTSQHF.

V gene TRBV3-1 (or the pseudogene TRBV3-2) combines with J gene TRBJ2-7, with D unresolved. Germline V lookup: CDR1 LGHDT, CDR2 YNNKEL (reference sequence). Trimming took off 0 bases at V and 2 bases at J, with 8 bases between the two ends. This CDR3 has 14 residues. The CDR3 is CASSQENRAYEQYF. The CDR3 nucleotides are TGTGCCAGCAGCCAAGAAAACAGAGCCTACGAGCAGTACTTC.

Only a few counts were recorded for this clone. The J gene is TRBJ2-3, the V gene TRBV6-4, with a weak D call TRBD2 (7 bases). Looked up from germline, CDR1 is MRHNA and CDR2 is SNTAGT. Trimming removed 6 bases from V and 4 bases from J, with 14 bases in between. The CDR3 extends over 14 amino acids. CDR3 DNA: TGTGCCAGCAGCGCCCGGGGGGCGGCAGATACGCAGTATTTT. Translating gives CASSARGAADTQYF.

This chain joins TRBV27 and TRBJ2-5, with TRBD2 as a possible D gene (6 bases). This CDR3 is 14 amino acids long. Germline CDR1 reads MNHEY; CDR2 reads SMNVEV (reference sequence). Trimming took 2 bases from V and 7 from J, leaving 14 bases between them. The CDR3, as DNA: TGTGCCAGCAGTTTACGGCGGGGTGGGGGGACCCAGTACTTC. Translation gives CASSLRRGGGTQYF.

This clone has a handful of counts. V gene TRBV11-2 combines with J gene TRBJ1-2; 9 nucleotides match TRBD1. V shed 5 bases, J shed 0 bases, and the junction held 13 bases outside the gene matches. Germline V gene data show CDR1 as SGHAT and CDR2 as FQNNGV. The length of the CDR3 is 18 residues. Here the CDR3 DNA reads TGTGCCAGCAGCCCGTACCGGATGACAGGGGGAGCTAACTATGGCTACACCTTC. This sequence encodes CASSPYRMTGGANYGYTF.

The chain couples TRBV7-2 to TRBJ1-2, with 8 nucleotides matching TRBD1. V trimming: 4 bases; J trimming: 5 bases; junction bases outside the gene matches: 3. Germline-derived CDR1 and CDR2 are SGHTA and FQGNSA. This CDR3 region has 13 residues. CDR3 sequence (DNA): TGTGCCAGCAGCTCCAGGGGGCAATATGGCTACACCTTC. Protein sequence: CASSSRGQYGYTF.

This chain links TRBV6-5 with TRBJ1-2; maybe TRBD1 (6 bases). Trimming stripped 6 bases from V and 8 bases from J, with 19 bases between. Germline CDR1 and CDR2: MNHEY and SVGAGI. The CDR3 runs 14 residues. This CDR3 reads CASSIKGVHGGYTF. The CDR3, as DNA: TGTGCCAGCAGCATTAAGGGGGTACACGGAGGCTACACCTTC.

The chain recombines TRBV3-1 (or the pseudogene TRBV3-2) with TRBJ1-3; D is uncertain. This CDR3 is 15 amino acids long. From germline, CDR1 is LGHDT and CDR2 YNNKEL (reference sequence). The V end lost 0 bases, the J end lost 1 base, and 7 bases lay between the germline ends. CDR3 bases: TGTGCCAGCAGCCAAGAGGGAGGGTCTGGAAACACCATATATTTT. It translates to CASSQEGGSGNTIYF.

There are a few counts of this clone. This chain links TRBV18 with TRBJ2-2; 7 bases fit TRBD1. Germline trimming cut 5 bases from V and 0 bases from J; bases unmatched to any gene: 9. This CDR3 comprises 17 residues. CDR1 KGHSH and CDR2 LQKENI come from the germline V gene. The DNA of the CDR3 is TGTGCCAGCTCATCAACAGGGGCCGGTTCGAACACCGGGGAGCTGTTTTTT. Its translation: CASSSTGAGSNTGELFF.

The chain uses TRBV2 and TRBJ2-7, with D possibly TRBD2 on 5 matching bases. Germline V CDR1 and CDR2: SNHLY, FYNNEI. The CDR3 consists of 14 residues. V was shortened by 4 bases and J by 3 bases, with 13 bases between the two germline ends. CDR3 DNA: TGTGCCAGCAGTGCGGAGGCCCCTGGCTACGAGCAGTACTTC. Translating it yields CASSAEAPGYEQYF.

This chain joins TRBV6-2 or TRBV6-3 and TRBJ1-1; D is perhaps TRBD1 (6 bases). CDR1 and CDR2 from the germline V gene are MNHEY and SVGEGT. CDR3 length: 17 residues. V lost 4 bases and J 0 bases, leaving 18 bases between the germline ends. Written as DNA, the CDR3 is TGTGCCAGCAGTTTTGCCCAAGGGGGGGCCATGAACACTGAAGCTTTCTTT. Translation gives CASSFAQGGAMNTEAFF.